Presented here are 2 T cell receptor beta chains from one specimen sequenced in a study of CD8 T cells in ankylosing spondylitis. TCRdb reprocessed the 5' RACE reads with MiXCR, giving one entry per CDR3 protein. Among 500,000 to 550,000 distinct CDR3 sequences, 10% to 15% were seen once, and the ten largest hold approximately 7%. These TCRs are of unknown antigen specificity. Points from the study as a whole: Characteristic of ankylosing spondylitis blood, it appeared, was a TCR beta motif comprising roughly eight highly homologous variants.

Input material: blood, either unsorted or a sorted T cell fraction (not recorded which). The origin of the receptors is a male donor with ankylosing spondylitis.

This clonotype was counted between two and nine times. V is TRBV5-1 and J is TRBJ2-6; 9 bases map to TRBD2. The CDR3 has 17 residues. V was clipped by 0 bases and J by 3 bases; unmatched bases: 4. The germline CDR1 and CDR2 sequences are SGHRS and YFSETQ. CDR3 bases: TGCGCCAGCAGCTTGGTAGTAGCGGGAGATGGGGCCAACGTCCTGACTTTC. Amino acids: CASSLVVAGDGANVLTF.

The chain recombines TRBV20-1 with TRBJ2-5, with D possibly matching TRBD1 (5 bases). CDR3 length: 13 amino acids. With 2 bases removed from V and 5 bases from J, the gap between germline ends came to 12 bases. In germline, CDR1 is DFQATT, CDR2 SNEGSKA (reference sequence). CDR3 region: CSARKAKGETQYF. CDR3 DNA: TGCAGTGCTAGAAAAGCTAAGGGGGAGACCCAGTACTTC.